This T cell receptor beta chain was observed in a study of blood T cell repertoires in COVID-19. About the research overall: The samples span acute and convalescent COVID-19 from the United States, Italy and Spain.

The germline V and J ends were trimmed by 7 bases and 5 bases, with 17 bases remaining between them. The CDR3 has 15 residues. Germline CDR1 is MNHEY and CDR2 is SVGAGI. Data came from immunoSEQ multiplex PCR; TCRdb stores just in-frame clones and leaves some out. The sample has about 100,000 clones; approximately 84% are singletons. This TCR was sampled from a human donor in a cohort sampled during active COVID-19. The V and J genes are TRBV6-5 and TRBJ1-4, with D perhaps TRBD1 (6 bases). What was sequenced was peripheral blood. CDR3 nucleotides: TGTGCCAGCACCCCTCAGACAGGCTCGAATGAAAAACTGTTTTTT. Protein: CASTPQTGSNEKLFF.